The next 3 T cell receptor beta chains were all read from a single sample in a study of CD8 T cells in Susac syndrome (dated 2019 in TCRdb). The method behind the library was the immunoSEQ multiplex PCR assay. RNA was extracted using the RNeasy kit, and roughly 0.5 to 1 ug of the RNA was reverse transcribed with random hexamers. Through fastp at Q25 and MiXCR, TCRdb rebuilt clones from the public reads, retaining in-frame beta chains. Merged by CDR3 protein, the rows form single entries marked with the most common genes and DNA. This sample has more than 200,000 distinct CDR3 sequences in its table, and less than 95% of those were observed once. The ten largest clones add up to 0.15% to 0.2% of the sample. Source material: CD4+ T cells from PBMCs. The receptors originated from a human donor with Susac syndrome.

This clonotype was recorded once. The rearrangement joins TRBV9 to TRBJ2-2; TRBD2 matches at 9 bases. The CDR3 contains 15 residues. V lost 4 bases and J lost 3; bases outside the gene matches: 4. CDR1 SGDLS and CDR2 YYNGEE come from the germline V gene. CDR3: CASSLRLADTGELFF. CDR3 sequence (DNA): TGTGCCAGCAGCTTAAGACTAGCGGACACCGGGGAGCTGTTTTTT. Drawing the rest from reference TRBV9 and TRBJ2-2, the complete variable domain is DSGVTQTPKHLITATGQRVTLRCSPRSGDLSVYWYQQSLDQGLQFLIQYYNGEERAKGNILERFSAQQFPDLHSELNLSSLELGDSALYFCASSLRLADTGELFFGEGSRLTVL.

As concerns this clonotype: An end of the junction does not agree with germline; a read error may underlie this. The chain has TRBV28 and TRBJ1-2; maybe TRBD1 (6 bases). The CDR3 is 10 residues long. Germline V gives CDR1 MDHEN, CDR2 SYDVKM. The CDR3 DNA sequence: TGTGCCACCAAGGGGGGGCAATATTCCTTC. Its protein product is CATKGGQYSF.

This clonotype was counted once. The chain couples TRBV5-1 to TRBJ2-7; D gene unclear. Per the germline V gene, CDR1 is SGHRS and CDR2 is YFSETQ. Trimming shortened V by 0 bases and J by 0 bases, and 13 bases separated the two germline ends. The CDR3 is 16 amino acids. The CDR3 loop is CASSLGETWTSYEQYF. The CDR3 DNA follows: TGCGCCAGCAGCTTGGGAGAGACGTGGACCTCCTACGAGCAGTACTTC.